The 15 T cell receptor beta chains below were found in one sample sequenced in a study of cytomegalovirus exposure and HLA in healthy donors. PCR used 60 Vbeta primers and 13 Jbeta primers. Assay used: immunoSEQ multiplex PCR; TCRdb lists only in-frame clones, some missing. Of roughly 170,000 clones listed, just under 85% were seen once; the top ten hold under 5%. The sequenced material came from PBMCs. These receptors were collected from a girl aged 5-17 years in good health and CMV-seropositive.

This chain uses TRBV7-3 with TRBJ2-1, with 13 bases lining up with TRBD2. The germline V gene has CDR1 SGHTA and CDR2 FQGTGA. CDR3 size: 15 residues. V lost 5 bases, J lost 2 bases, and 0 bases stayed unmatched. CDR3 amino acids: CASSTSGGAYNEQFF. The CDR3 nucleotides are TGTGCCAGCAGCACTAGCGGGGGGGCCTACAATGAGCAGTTCTTC.

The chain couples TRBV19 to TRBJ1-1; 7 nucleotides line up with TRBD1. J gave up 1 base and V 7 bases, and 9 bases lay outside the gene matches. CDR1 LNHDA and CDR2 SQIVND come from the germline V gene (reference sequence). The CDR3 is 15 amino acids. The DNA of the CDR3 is TGTGCCAGTACGGAAGCACAGGGGCGGAACACTGAAGCTTTCTTT. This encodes CASTEAQGRNTEAFF. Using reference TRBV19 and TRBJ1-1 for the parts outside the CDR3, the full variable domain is DGGITQSPKYLFRKEGQNVTLSCEQNLNHDAMYWYRQDPGQGLRLIYYSQIVNDFQKGDIAEGYSVSREKKESFPLTVTSAQKNPTAFYLCASTEAQGRNTEAFFGQGTRLTVV.

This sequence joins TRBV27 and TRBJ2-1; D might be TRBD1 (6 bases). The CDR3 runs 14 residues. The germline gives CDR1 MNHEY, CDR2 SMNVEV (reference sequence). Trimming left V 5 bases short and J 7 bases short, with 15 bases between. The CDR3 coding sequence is TGTGCCAGCAGTCCTCACCCACAGGGTAATGAGCAGTTCTTC. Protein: CASSPHPQGNEQFF.

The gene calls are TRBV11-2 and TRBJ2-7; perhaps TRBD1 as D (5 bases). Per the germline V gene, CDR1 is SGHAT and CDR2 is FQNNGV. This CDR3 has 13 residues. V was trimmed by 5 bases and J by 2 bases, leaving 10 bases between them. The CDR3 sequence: CASSTGRAYEQYF. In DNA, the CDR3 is TGTGCCAGCAGCACAGGCAGGGCCTACGAGCAGTACTTC.

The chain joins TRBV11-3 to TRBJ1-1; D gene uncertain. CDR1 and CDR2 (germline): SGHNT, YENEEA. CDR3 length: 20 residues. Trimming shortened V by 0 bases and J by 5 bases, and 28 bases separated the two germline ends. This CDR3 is CASSLDVRFGTSHGETEAFF. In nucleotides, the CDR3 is TGTGCCAGCAGCTTAGATGTTCGGTTCGGTACATCTCACGGGGAGACTGAAGCTTTCTTT. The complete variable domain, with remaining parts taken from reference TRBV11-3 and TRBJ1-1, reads EAGVVQSPRYKIIEKKQPVAFWCNPISGHNTLYWYLQNLGQGPELLIRYENEEAVDDSQLPKDRFSAERLKGVDSTLKIQPAELGDSAVYLCASSLDVRFGTSHGETEAFFGQGTRLTVV.

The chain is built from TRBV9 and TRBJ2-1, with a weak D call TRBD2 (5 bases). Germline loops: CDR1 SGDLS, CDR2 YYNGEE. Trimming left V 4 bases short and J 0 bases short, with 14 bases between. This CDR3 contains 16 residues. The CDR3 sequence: CASSKSLEDSYNEQFF. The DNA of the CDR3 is TGTGCCAGCAGCAAATCCCTGGAGGACTCCTACAATGAGCAGTTCTTC.

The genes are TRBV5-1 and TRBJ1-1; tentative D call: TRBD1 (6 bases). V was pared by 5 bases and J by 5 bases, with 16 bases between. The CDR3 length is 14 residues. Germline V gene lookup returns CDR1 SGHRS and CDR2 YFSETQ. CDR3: CASSLVPGATEAFF. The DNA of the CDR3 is TGCGCCAGCAGTCTGGTTCCAGGGGCGACTGAAGCTTTCTTT.

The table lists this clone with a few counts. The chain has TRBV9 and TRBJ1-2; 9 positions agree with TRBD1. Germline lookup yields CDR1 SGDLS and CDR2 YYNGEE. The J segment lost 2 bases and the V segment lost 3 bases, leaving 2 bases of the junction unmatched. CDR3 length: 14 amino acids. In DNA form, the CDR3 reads TGTGCCAGCAGCGGGGACAGGGAGAACTATGGCTACACCTTC. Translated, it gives CASSGDRENYGYTF.

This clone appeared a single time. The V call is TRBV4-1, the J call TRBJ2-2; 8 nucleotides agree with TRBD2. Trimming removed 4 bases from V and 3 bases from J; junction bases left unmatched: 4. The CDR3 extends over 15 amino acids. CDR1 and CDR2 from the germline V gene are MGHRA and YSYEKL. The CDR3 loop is CASSPTGGYTGELFF. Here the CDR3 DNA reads TGCGCCAGCAGCCCCACGGGGGGGTACACCGGGGAGCTGTTTTTT.

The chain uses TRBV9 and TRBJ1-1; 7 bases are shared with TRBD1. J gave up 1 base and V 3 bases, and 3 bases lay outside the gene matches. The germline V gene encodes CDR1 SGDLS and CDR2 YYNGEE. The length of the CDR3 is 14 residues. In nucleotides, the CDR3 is TGTGCCAGCAGCGCAGGGGGTTGGAACACTGAAGCTTTCTTT. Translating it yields CASSAGGWNTEAFF.

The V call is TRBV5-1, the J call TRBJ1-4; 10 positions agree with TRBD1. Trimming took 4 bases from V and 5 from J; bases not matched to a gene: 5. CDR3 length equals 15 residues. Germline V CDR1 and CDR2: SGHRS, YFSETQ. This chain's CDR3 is CASSPGQGENEKLFF. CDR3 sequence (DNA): TGCGCCAGCAGCCCCGGACAGGGGGAGAATGAAAAACTGTTTTTT.

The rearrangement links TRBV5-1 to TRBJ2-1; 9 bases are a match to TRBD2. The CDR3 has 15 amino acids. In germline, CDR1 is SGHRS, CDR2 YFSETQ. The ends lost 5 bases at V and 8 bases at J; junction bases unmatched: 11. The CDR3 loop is CASRETGTSFDEQFF. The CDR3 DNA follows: TGCGCCAGCAGGGAAACCGGGACTAGCTTCGATGAGCAGTTCTTC. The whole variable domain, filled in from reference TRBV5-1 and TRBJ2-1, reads KAGVTQTPRYLIKTRGQQVTLSCSPISGHRSVSWYQQTPGQGLQFLFEYFSETQRNKGNFPGRFSGRQFSNSRSEMNVSTLELGDSALYLCASRETGTSFDEQFFGPGTRLTVL.

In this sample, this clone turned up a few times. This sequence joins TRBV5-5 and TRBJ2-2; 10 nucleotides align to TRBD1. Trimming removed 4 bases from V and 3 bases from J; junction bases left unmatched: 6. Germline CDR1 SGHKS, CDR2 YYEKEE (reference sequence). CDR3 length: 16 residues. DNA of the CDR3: TGTGCCAGCAGCCACCCGGGACAGGGGTACACCGGGGAGCTGTTTTTT. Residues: CASSHPGQGYTGELFF.

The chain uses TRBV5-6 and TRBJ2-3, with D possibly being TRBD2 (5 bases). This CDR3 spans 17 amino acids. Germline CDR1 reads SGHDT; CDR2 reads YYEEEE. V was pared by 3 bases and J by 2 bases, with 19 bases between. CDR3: CASSSRTFTTLTDTQYF. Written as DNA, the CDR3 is TGTGCCAGCAGCTCCAGGACTTTTACCACACTCACAGATACGCAGTATTTT.

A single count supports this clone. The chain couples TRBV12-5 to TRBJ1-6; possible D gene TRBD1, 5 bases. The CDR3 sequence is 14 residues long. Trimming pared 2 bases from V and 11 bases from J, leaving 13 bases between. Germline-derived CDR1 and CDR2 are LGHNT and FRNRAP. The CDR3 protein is CASGLPGVGAPLHF. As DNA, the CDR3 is TGTGCTAGTGGTTTGCCGGGGGTTGGGGCACCCCTCCACTTT.